What follows are 32 T cell receptor beta chains derived from one specimen sequenced in a study of T cell repertoires in cytomegalovirus infection. TCRdb reanalysed the reads using MiXCR and keeps one entry per CDR3 protein. This table holds 250,000 to 350,000 distinct CDR3 sequences, roughly 24% found once. Sequenced sample: PBMCs. The receptors were sampled from a human donor in good health (CMV status not recorded). Some clones in this sample may be carry-over from other donors' samples.

This chain uses TRBV28 with TRBJ2-5, with D perhaps given as TRBD1 or TRBD2 (5 bases each). Looked up from germline, CDR1 is MDHEN and CDR2 is SYDVKM. The CDR3 extends over 11 amino acids. Deletions cut 5 bases from V and 9 bases from J, with 10 bases between. The CDR3 sequence: CASSGGRAQYF. The CDR3 nucleotides are TGTGCCAGCAGTGGGGGTAGGGCCCAGTACTTC.

To note about this clonotype: Just one base apart from a much larger clone, this may be a read error. The chain carries TRBV7-8 and TRBJ1-5; 7 nucleotides agree with TRBD1. The CDR3 loop spans 14 amino acids. V lost 5 bases to trimming and J lost 4 bases; unmatched junction nucleotides: 5. From germline, CDR1 is SGHVS and CDR2 FQNEAQ. The CDR3 DNA reads TGTGCCAGCAGCCACTCGGGACAGAATCAGCCCCAGCATTTT. This gives the protein CASSHSGQNQPQHF. Filled out from reference TRBV7-8 and TRBJ1-5, the complete variable domain reads GAGVSQSPRYKVAKRGQDVALRCDPISGHVSLFWYQQALGQGPEFLTYFQNEAQLDKSGLPSDRFFAERPEGSVSTLKIQRTQQEDSAVYLCASSHSGQNQPQHFGDGTRLSIL.

V usage is TRBV18 and J usage is TRBJ1-4; no clear D. The V end lost 8 bases, the J end lost 2 bases, and 9 bases lay between the germline ends. In germline, CDR1 is KGHSH, CDR2 LQKENI. The CDR3 length is 13 residues. The CDR3 nucleotides are TGTGCCAGCCAGACCGTGACTAATGAAAAACTGTTTTTT. It translates to CASQTVTNEKLFF.

This clonotype showed up just a few times. The V gene is TRBV28, the J gene TRBJ1-6, with TRBD1 matching over 7 bases. The germline V gene encodes CDR1 MDHEN and CDR2 SYDVKM. The CDR3 is 12 amino acids. The V gene end was trimmed by 4 bases and the J gene end by 11 bases; junction bases not matched to a gene: 2. The CDR3 loop reads CASSSQGTPLHF. CDR3 nucleotide sequence: TGTGCCAGCAGTTCACAGGGGACACCCCTCCACTTT. The whole variable domain, filled in from reference TRBV28 and TRBJ1-6, reads DVKVTQSSRYLVKRTGEKVFLECVQDMDHENMFWYRQDPGLGLRLIYFSYDVKMKEKGDIPEGYSVSREKKERFSLILESASTNQTSMYLCASSSQGTPLHFGNGTRLTVT.

This clonotype was counted only a few times. The chain links TRBV6-5 to TRBJ1-4; D is uncertain. V was shortened by 0 bases and J by 0 bases, with 8 bases between the two germline ends. The CDR3 length is 16 residues. The V gene's germline CDR1 is MNHEY and CDR2 SVGAGI. The DNA of the CDR3 is TGTGCCAGCAGTTACTCGCTGTCTGCAACTAATGAAAAACTGTTTTTT. As protein: CASSYSLSATNEKLFF.

The V gene is TRBV7-2, the J gene TRBJ1-4; D remains ambiguous. The CDR3 extends over 15 amino acids. Germline V gene sequence: CDR1 SGHTA, CDR2 FQGNSA. The V end was cut by 5 bases, the J end by 4 bases, with 14 bases between. The CDR3 coding sequence is TGTGCCAGCAGCCCCCAGTCGGGGATTAATGAAAAACTGTTTTTT. Its translation is CASSPQSGINEKLFF.

This clonotype appeared many times. The chain carries TRBV7-2 and TRBJ2-5; 7 bases line up with TRBD2. J lost 4 bases, V lost 5 bases, and 10 bases had no gene match. CDR3 length equals 15 residues. Germline lookup yields CDR1 SGHTA and CDR2 FQGNSA. The CDR3 DNA sequence: TGTGCCAGCAGCCCCTTGGGCGGGAGAGGAGAGACCCAGTACTTC. This translates into CASSPLGGRGETQYF.

Concerning this clonotype itself: At one end, the junction sequence differs from germline, possibly due to a read error. The chain combines TRBV5-6 with TRBJ1-1, with TRBD1 matching over 9 bases. The CDR3 is 12 residues long. CDR1 is SGHDT, CDR2 YYEEEE, per germline. CDR3 nucleotides: TGTGCCAGCAGCAGGATGACAGGGGGACTGATCTTT. Protein: CASSRMTGGLIF.

As to this clonotype: This sequence may be a read error, since a much larger clone differs from it by one base. The chain uses TRBV7-6 and TRBJ1-1; a weak D match, TRBD1 (6 bases). Germline V lookup: CDR1 SGHVS, CDR2 FNYEAQ. Trimming removed 4 bases at V and 0 bases at J, with 6 bases between. The CDR3 totals 13 residues. The CDR3 reads CASSWTVNTEAFF. CDR3 in DNA: TGTGCCAGCAGCTGGACAGTGAACACTGAAGCTTTCTTT.

This clonotype has ten or more counts. V usage is TRBV7-2 and J usage is TRBJ2-7; 7 nucleotides line up with TRBD2. Germline lookup yields CDR1 SGHTA and CDR2 FQGNSA. This CDR3 is 14 amino acids long. V lost 8 bases and J lost 1; bases outside the gene matches: 8. CDR3 nucleotides: TGTGCCAGCTCCGGGACTACCCAATCCTACGAGCAGTACTTC. It specifies CASSGTTQSYEQYF.

This clonotype has ten or more counts. J is TRBJ1-2 and V is TRBV11-2; the D gene is possibly TRBD1 (5 bases). V lost 1 base, J lost 6 bases, and 9 bases lay in between. The CDR3 runs 13 residues. Per germline, CDR1 SGHAT and CDR2 FQNNGV. CDR3 in DNA: TGTGCCAGCAGCTTAGGAGGGACGCATGGCTACACCTTC. Translation gives CASSLGGTHGYTF.

This clonotype was seen more than once but under ten times. CDR3 coding DNA: TGTGCCACCAGTGACGCGGCCGGGGATGACTCCTACGAGCAGTACTTC. Protein product: CATSDAAGDDSYEQYF. J is TRBJ2-7 and V is TRBV24-1; D is possibly TRBD2 (5 bases). Trimming took 4 bases from V and 0 from J, leaving 15 bases between them. The length of the CDR3 is 16 residues. Germline CDR1 is KGHDR and CDR2 is SFDVKD.

The table lists this clonotype with many counts. The V and J genes are TRBV7-2 and TRBJ1-1; D is perhaps TRBD1 (6 bases). From germline, CDR1 is SGHTA and CDR2 FQGNSA. The V end was cut by 4 bases, the J end by 2 bases, with 17 bases between. The length of the CDR3 is 16 residues. This chain's CDR3 is CASSSPRGQINTEAFF. CDR3 DNA: TGTGCCAGCAGCTCTCCCCGGGGACAAATTAACACTGAAGCTTTCTTT.

This clonotype was observed a handful of times. The V gene is TRBV11-2, the J gene TRBJ2-7, with TRBD2 matching over 13 bases. This CDR3 is 15 amino acids long. V lost 5 bases and J lost 3; bases outside the gene matches: 4. CDR1 and CDR2 from the germline V gene are SGHAT and FQNNGV. The CDR3 region is CASSIGTSGIYEQYF. The CDR3 DNA is TGTGCCAGCAGCATCGGGACTAGCGGGATCTACGAGCAGTACTTC.

The chain carries TRBV7-9 and TRBJ2-5, with 11 bases lining up with TRBD2. This CDR3 region has 15 residues. CDR1 and CDR2 (germline): SEHNR, FQNEAQ (reference sequence). J was trimmed by 5 bases and V by 0 bases; bases with no gene match: 2. For the CDR3, the DNA is TGTGCCAGCAGCTTAGCGGCTAGCGGGAGGGAGACCCAGTACTTC. Translation gives CASSLAASGRETQYF.

This clonotype was counted a few times. The rearrangement uses TRBV7-9 and TRBJ1-1; D gene uncertain. This CDR3 contains 15 residues. V lost 1 base and J 1 base, leaving 10 bases between the germline ends. Germline CDR1 is SEHNR and CDR2 is FQNEAQ (reference sequence). The CDR3 nucleotides read TGTGCCAGCAGCTTAGGAAGAGGGAGGAACACTGAAGCTTTCTTT. Translating it yields CASSLGRGRNTEAFF.

This sequence joins TRBV29-1 and TRBJ2-5, with D possibly TRBD1 on 6 matching bases. The length of the CDR3 is 13 residues. The germline V gene has CDR1 SQVTM and CDR2 ANQGSEA. Trimming removed 4 bases from V and 2 bases from J, with 11 bases in between. The chain's CDR3 is CSVVLTGQETQYF. The CDR3 nucleotides read TGCAGCGTTGTACTGACAGGACAAGAGACCCAGTACTTC. Drawing the rest from reference TRBV29-1 and TRBJ2-5, the complete variable domain is SAVISQKPSRDICQRGTSLTIQCQVDSQVTMMFWYRQQPGQSLTLIATANQGSEATYESGFVIDKFPISRPNLTFSTLTVSNMSPEDSSIYLCSVVLTGQETQYFGPGTRLLVL.

This clonotype was counted only a few times. The gene calls are TRBV19 and TRBJ2-4, with 9 bases lining up with TRBD2. CDR1 and CDR2 from the germline V gene are LNHDA and SQIVND (reference sequence). V shed 6 bases, J shed 1 base, and the junction held 7 bases outside the gene matches. This CDR3 contains 16 residues. The CDR3 nucleotides are TGTGCCAGTAGGTTTCAAGCGGGGGGCGCCAAAAACATTCAGTACTTC. Translating it yields CASRFQAGGAKNIQYF.

There are a few counts of this clonotype. The chain employs TRBV20-1 and TRBJ1-1; no definite D call. There are 11 residues in the CDR3. Germline V CDR1 and CDR2: DFQATT, SNEGSKA (reference sequence). Trimming pared 5 bases from V and 1 base from J, leaving 5 bases between. DNA for the CDR3: TGCAGTGCTTATAAGAACACTGAAGCTTTCTTT. This codes for CSAYKNTEAFF.

This clonotype was seen only a few times. The chain couples TRBV20-1 to TRBJ2-3; D is tentatively TRBD1 or TRBD2 (5 bases each). This CDR3 spans 15 amino acids. The germline V and J ends were trimmed by 3 bases and 1 base, with 14 bases remaining between them. Germline V gene data show CDR1 as DFQATT and CDR2 as SNEGSKA (reference sequence). This chain's CDR3 is CSASLGRGRTDTQYF. DNA for the CDR3: TGCAGTGCTAGTCTAGGTCGGGGACGCACAGATACGCAGTATTTT.

There are many counts of this clonotype. V usage is TRBV7-2 and J usage is TRBJ2-7, with 12 nucleotides matching TRBD2. The CDR3 spans 15 residues. J lost 0 bases, V lost 5 bases, and 2 bases had no gene match. CDR1 and CDR2 (germline): SGHTA, FQGNSA. CDR3 amino acids: CASSRTSGNSYEQYF. DNA for the CDR3: TGTGCCAGCAGCCGGACTAGCGGGAACTCCTACGAGCAGTACTTC.

CDR3 DNA: TGTGCCAGCAGTGAAAGGACAGGGGAGGCTTTCTTT. It yields the protein CASSERTGEAFF. This chain joins TRBV28 and TRBJ1-1; 9 bases are shared with TRBD1. V gave up 5 bases and J gave up 11 bases; unmatched junction bases: 6. Germline values: CDR1 MDHEN, CDR2 SYDVKM. The CDR3 covers 12 residues.

Many counts were recorded for this clonotype. J is TRBJ1-6 and V is TRBV7-2, with D perhaps matching TRBD1 (5 bases). Trimming stripped 5 bases from V and 4 bases from J, with 12 bases between. Per the germline V gene, CDR1 is SGHTA and CDR2 is FQGNSA. The CDR3 totals 15 residues. The CDR3: CASSPRGAYNSPLHF. The DNA of the CDR3 is TGTGCCAGCAGCCCACGCGGGGCTTATAATTCACCCCTCCACTTT. Complete variable domain (other parts from reference TRBV7-2 and TRBJ1-6): GAGVSQSPSNKVTEKGKDVELRCDPISGHTALYWYRQSLGQGLEFLIYFQGNSAPDKSGLPSDRFSAERTGGSVSTLTIQRTQQEDSAVYLCASSPRGAYNSPLHFGNGTRLTVT.

This clonotype was counted a few times. A read error may produce the germline difference seen at one junction end. This rearrangement joins TRBV20-1 to TRBJ1-1; D remains ambiguous. The CDR3 is made up of 12 amino acids. Per the germline V gene, CDR1 is DFQATT and CDR2 is SNEGSKA (reference sequence). CDR3 region: CSGTRVGTEAFF. The DNA for the CDR3 is TGCAGTGGTACAAGGGTCGGCACTGAGGCTTTCTTT.

At least ten counts were recorded for this clonotype. The V and J genes are TRBV11-2 and TRBJ2-7; TRBD1 matches 8 bases. The CDR3 consists of 15 residues. The germline V gene has CDR1 SGHAT and CDR2 FQNNGV. V gave up 4 bases and J gave up 5 bases; unmatched junction bases: 10. CDR3 protein: CASSSIRGRSHEQYF. The CDR3 coding sequence is TGTGCCAGCAGCTCCATCAGGGGGCGGTCCCACGAGCAGTACTTC.

The V and J genes are TRBV7-3 and TRBJ1-6; D ambiguous. CDR1 and CDR2 from the germline V gene are SGHTA and FQGTGA. The CDR3 is 15 amino acids. V gave up 1 base and J gave up 7 bases, with 11 bases separating them. Here the CDR3 reads CASSLKSGSNSPLHF. The CDR3 DNA reads TGTGCCAGCAGCTTAAAGTCGGGTAGCAATTCACCCCTCCACTTT.

There are a few counts of this clonotype. The V gene is TRBV11-3, the J gene TRBJ1-2; D unclear. Trimming removed 5 bases from V and 6 bases from J, with 13 bases in between. Germline V gene data show CDR1 as SGHNT and CDR2 as YENEEA. The CDR3 spans 13 residues. CDR3 residues: CASSALLSDGYTF. DNA for the CDR3: TGTGCCAGCAGCGCCCTACTCAGTGATGGCTACACCTTC.

Regarding this clonotype: One end of the junction is discordant with germline, which a read error may explain. The chain couples TRBV28 to TRBJ1-3; weak D call: TRBD1 (6 bases). Germline-derived CDR1 and CDR2 are MDHEN and SYDVKM. The CDR3 is 14 amino acids. Here the CDR3 reads CGSRLGAVGDTIYF. The CDR3 DNA reads TGTGGCAGCCGACTGGGGGCGGTTGGTGACACCATATATTTT.

This clonotype was counted ten times or more. V gene TRBV6-2 or TRBV6-3 combines with J gene TRBJ2-7; 10 nucleotides agree with TRBD2. Germline lookup yields CDR1 MNHEY and CDR2 SVGEGT. The J segment lost 3 bases and the V segment lost 5 bases, leaving 10 bases of the junction unmatched. The CDR3 contains 16 residues. As DNA, the CDR3 is TGTGCCAGCAGTCCCCTTGGACTAGCGGACCTCTACGAGCAGTACTTC. Amino acid sequence: CASSPLGLADLYEQYF.

The rearrangement uses TRBV4-1 and TRBJ2-7, with a possible D match to TRBD1 (6 bases). CDR1 is MGHRA and CDR2 is YSYEKL in the germline V gene. The ends were cut back, 4 bases at V and 4 bases at J, with 20 bases in the middle. The CDR3 spans 16 residues. The CDR3 DNA sequence: TGCGCCAGCAGCCTTCAAACAGGGAGCCCATGGTACGAGCAGTACTTC. Protein sequence: CASSLQTGSPWYEQYF.

The chain combines TRBV28 with TRBJ1-5; D might be TRBD1 (5 bases). This CDR3 contains 14 residues. The germline V gene encodes CDR1 MDHEN and CDR2 SYDVKM. The CDR3: CALGTTTYNQPQHF. The DNA for the CDR3 is TGTGCATTGGGGACCACCACATACAATCAGCCCCAGCATTTT.

The V gene is TRBV28, the J gene TRBJ2-7; 7 bases align to TRBD1. The CDR3 spans 14 residues. Unmatched junction bases numbered 4, after V lost 3 bases and J lost 2 bases. Germline CDR1 and CDR2: MDHEN and SYDVKM. Here the CDR3 DNA reads TGTGCCAGCAGTTTTCGGGACAGCCCCTACGAGCAGTACTTC. As protein: CASSFRDSPYEQYF.